This T cell receptor (beta chain) was obtained from a study of beta chain features in type 1 diabetes. The overall study: Healthy donors, compared against patients, showed similar age, gender and cell yields.

Study-wide points: Since sequencing was performed on cDNA, cells with high TCR expression could be over-represented. Moderate but significant shortening of TCRB CDR3s was recorded in all four CD4+ subsets from Type 1 diabetes patients.

The entirety of the isolated RNA underwent reverse transcription, so expressed TCRB transcripts were sequenced. Here immunoSEQ multiplex PCR was the method, and the copy in TCRdb shows in-frame clones only, minus some. The repertoire includes 330,000 or so clones, roughly 12% of them detected once, and over 0.008% sits in the top ten. With respect to this clone: Its cognate antigen is unknown.

V gave up 6 bases and J gave up 0 bases; unmatched junction bases: 1. This CDR3 comprises 12 residues. Germline CDR1 is SQVTM and CDR2 is ANQGSEA. The chain couples TRBV29-1 to TRBJ1-2; the match to TRBD1 covers 7 bases. Sequencing used naive CD4+ T cells from blood. This receptor was taken from a woman aged 18-29 years with type 1 diabetes. DNA for the CDR3: TGCAGCGTGACAGGGACTAACTATGGCTACACCTTC. This gives the protein CSVTGTNYGYTF.